This TCR beta chain was recovered during a study of neurological immune-mediated disorders. The sample holds many counts of this clonotype. Healthy control participants comprised blood bank volunteers in Maryland, USA. The unsorted libraries had their origin in 2 million PBMCs stored at -80 C. Each CDR3 protein is one row after TCRdb ran MiXCR on the 5' RACE reads. The profile shows roughly 30,000 distinct CDR3 sequences, 12% of them singletons. V was pared by 4 bases and J by 0 bases, with 9 bases between. CDR3 length: 14 amino acids. The TCR comes from a woman between 55 and 75 years old in good health. The V gene is TRBV12-3 or TRBV12-4, the J gene TRBJ1-1; unclear D gene. Sequencing input: PBMCs. The CDR3: CASSSGGMNTEAFF. DNA of the CDR3: TGTGCCAGCAGTTCCGGAGGAATGAACACTGAAGCTTTCTTT.